These 4 T cell receptor beta chains were sequenced from one sample in a study of CD8 T cells in ankylosing spondylitis. TCRdb reprocessed the 5' RACE reads with MiXCR, giving one entry per CDR3 protein. Among about 140,000 distinct CDR3 sequences, roughly an eighth were seen once, and the ten largest hold around 4.3%. Sequenced material: blood, either unsorted or a sorted T cell fraction (not recorded which). The origin of the receptors is a female donor with ankylosing spondylitis or in good health (not recorded which).

This clonotype appeared many times. The rearrangement joins TRBV20-1 to TRBJ2-2; 9 positions match TRBD2. This CDR3 has 14 amino acids. J lost 6 bases, V lost 1 base, and 3 bases had no gene match. Germline V gene sequence: CDR1 DFQATT, CDR2 SNEGSKA (reference sequence). The CDR3 coding sequence is TGCAGTGCTAGAGCGCTAGCGGGACCCGGGGAGCTGTTTTTT. Amino acids: CSARALAGPGELFF.

This clonotype was seen at least ten times. The chain recombines TRBV5-5 with TRBJ1-2; no definite D call. The CDR3 totals 14 residues. Trimming removed 0 bases at V and 2 bases at J, with 8 bases between. In germline, CDR1 is SGHKS, CDR2 YYEKEE (reference sequence). CDR3 DNA sequence: TGTGCCAGCAGCTTGGGCAGCGCCAACTATGGCTACACCTTC. It codes for CASSLGSANYGYTF.

Ten or more counts support this clonotype. The V and J genes are TRBV30 and TRBJ1-4; TRBD1 is a possible D gene (5 bases). Trimming pared 4 bases from V and 3 bases from J, leaving 12 bases between. The CDR3 extends over 14 amino acids. Germline V lookup: CDR1 GTSNPN, CDR2 SVGIG (reference sequence). The chain's CDR3 is CAWIRTGANEKLFF. The CDR3 DNA sequence: TGTGCCTGGATACGTACAGGTGCTAATGAAAAACTGTTTTTT.

This clonotype was counted at least ten times. CDR3 sequence reads: CASSQTGRPEAFF. CDR3 nucleotide sequence: TGCGCCAGCAGCCAGACCGGTCGGCCTGAAGCTTTCTTT. This rearrangement joins TRBV4-1 to TRBJ1-1; D not certain. Trimming stripped 3 bases from V and 6 bases from J, with 11 bases between. This CDR3 has 13 amino acids. The germline gives CDR1 MGHRA, CDR2 YSYEKL.